This TCR beta chain stems from a study of T cells in Graves' hyperthyroidism and ophthalmopathy (dated by TCRdb to between 2018 and 2021). With respect to the entire study: Peripheral blood samples were taken at the time of initial diagnosis, prior to any treatment. TCR V-J signatures able to tell the groups apart were searched for in a discovery cohort of 100 patients, of whom roughly 42 had Graves' ophthalmopathy and roughly 59 had stable Graves' hyperthyroidism. Prospective prediction of ophthalmopathy was tested in an independent validation cohort of 18 to 20 hyperthyroidism patients and some 17 patients who later progressed to ophthalmopathy. The 75 to 100 discovery patients were divided at random into training and test sets in a 7:3 ratio. The study also compared thyroid tissue and blood T-cell repertoires from several Graves' hyperthyroidism patients. Once sampling was done, hyperthyroidism patients were given methimazole at a starting dose of 30 mg daily, whereas ophthalmopathy patients were given high-dose intravenous methylprednisolone. The paper reports TCR Vbeta CDR3 sequencing of approximately 140 peripheral blood samples: approximately 41 ophthalmopathy, under 80 hyperthyroidism and approximately 17 progressor patients.

TCR beta CDR3 regions were amplified from RNA transcripts. A first-round RT-PCR of the TCR CDR3 used the HTBI primer set with the Qiagen OneStep RT-PCR kit. The libraries were constructed in a second round of multiplex PCR and then size-selected and purified. The libraries were sequenced on an Illumina HiSeq2000 using paired-end 100 bp reads. In the original analysis: SOAPnuke was used to process the raw data, with reads discarded if the reads contained adapters or uncalled bases, had a mean Phred below 15, or lacked an exact constant-primer or identifier match. COPE v1.2.5 was used to merge the high-quality paired reads, and each unique nucleotide sequence was defined as a clonotype. MiTCR v1.1 was used to align clonotypes to the IMGT TRBV, TRBD and TRBJ reference segments. The analysis was restricted to V-J combinations with a frequency above 0.0001, which together covered just over 99% of the repertoires. The TCS score was defined as F50 (clonal expansion) divided by E x V (chaos), with BLOSUM62-based TCRdist calculated between CDR3 peptides within each V-J. Welch's t-statistics and random forest reduced 450 to 600 V-J features to under 15, which were used in a naive Bayes classifier (R e1071). The public reads were reanalyzed by TCRdb: fastp trimming at Q25, MiXCR alignment, in-frame beta chains only. Each record represents a unique CDR3 protein, reported with the most common genes and DNA among its rows. The V and J calls reflect TCRdb's pipeline rather than the authors' work. Recorded for this sample are roughly 280,000 distinct CDR3 sequences; about 20% of them occurred a single time. 50% to 75% of the sample lies in the top ten.

Ophthalmopathy patients had moderately to severely active disease, Clinical Activity Score of at least 3, NOSPECS grade of at least 4, and duration under 3 months. Exclusion was applied to patients with uncontrolled infections, other autoimmune diseases, pregnancy or lactation. Diagnoses relied on clinical symptoms, serum thyroxine and TRAb, thyroid ultrasound and orbital computed tomography. PBMCs were separated from roughly 10 ml of fresh peripheral blood using Ficoll-Paque density gradient centrifugation. Total RNA was extracted using Trizol reagent, and RNA quality was assessed on an Agilent 2100 Bioanalyzer. A note on this clonotype: What antigen it recognizes has not been identified. No base qualities exist here, and no much larger clone lies one base off it.

The germline V and J ends show losses of 7 bases and 0 bases respectively, and no gene match explains 4 bases of the junction. The CDR3 covers 15 residues, taking in both the cysteine and the phenylalanine. Kept here is only the CDR3 DNA, which spans 45 bases and is read in frame from base 1. CDR1 and CDR2 were assigned from the germline V gene as SGHRS and YFSETQ. Broader findings and caveats from the paper: No statistical method was used to fix the sample size in advance, and group allocation was not hidden from the investigators. Most expanded thyroid clonotypes (frequency above 0.001) were also detected in blood, a finding suggesting that blood repertoires may reflect thyroid immune responses. Ophthalmopathy was separated from stable hyperthyroidism by a 13 V-J signature model, with approximately 89% sensitivity and just over 81% specificity obtained in cross-validation and 80%/75% obtained in testing. In validation, the model predicted progression to ophthalmopathy a median of about 6.8 months before onset, with approximately 71% sensitivity and 72.22% specificity.

The sample consisted of blood. This TCR was recovered from a man younger than 40 with Graves' ophthalmopathy. This receptor chain uses TRBV5-1 and TRBJ2-2; TRBD2 lines up with 9 middle nucleotides. The CDR3 amino acid sequence is: CASGPSGANTGELFF. The DNA reads TGCGCCAGCGGGCCTAGCGGGGCGAACACCGGGGAGCTGTTTTTT.